Shown below are 28 T cell receptor beta chains from a single sample sequenced in a study of identifying expanded T cells in peripheral blood. Sequenced by immunoSEQ multiplex PCR; TCRdb stores in-frame clones only, minus some. Seen here are 75,000 to 95,000 clones, 70% to 90% observed once, and the top ten hold 4% to 5.5%. The specimen was blood. These receptors originate from a person aged 18 to 75 in good health.

The table lists this clone with a few counts. The gene calls are TRBV13 and TRBJ1-1, with D unclear. The CDR3 has 18 amino acids. Trimming shortened V by 2 bases and J by 4 bases, and 23 bases separated the two germline ends. Per germline, CDR1 PRHDT and CDR2 FYEKMQ (reference sequence). The CDR3 spells CASSLILNLGNDSTEAFF. The CDR3 DNA reads TGTGCCAGCAGCTTAATTCTTAATTTGGGCAATGATAGCACTGAAGCTTTCTTT.

This chain joins TRBV27 and TRBJ1-1; D possibly corresponds to TRBD1 (5 bases). Germline assignment: CDR1 MNHEY and CDR2 SMNVEV (reference sequence). Between the trimmed V and J ends, which lost 7 bases and 1 base, there was a span of 7 bases. The CDR3 totals 12 residues. The CDR3 is CASIGANTEAFF. In nucleotides, the CDR3 is TGTGCCAGCATTGGGGCGAACACTGAAGCTTTCTTT.

J is TRBJ2-7 and V is TRBV9; TRBD1 agrees at 7 bases. This CDR3 contains 15 residues. Germline CDR1 SGDLS, CDR2 YYNGEE. The trim removed 4 bases at V and 6 bases at J, leaving 13 bases unmatched. The CDR3 DNA sequence: TGTGCCAGCAGCCTCGGACAGGTATTAGCGTCCGAGCAGTACTTC. Protein product: CASSLGQVLASEQYF.

CDR3 sequence (DNA): TGTGCCAGCTCACCATACTCCGCGGGACAGGGGGCTATTGAAGCTTTCTTT. Amino acid sequence: CASSPYSAGQGAIEAFF. The chain has TRBV18 and TRBJ1-1, with TRBD1 matching 12 bases. This CDR3 comprises 17 residues. J was trimmed by 7 bases and V by 2 bases; bases with no gene match: 11. Germline values: CDR1 KGHSH, CDR2 LQKENI.

This clone was counted only a few times. The chain employs TRBV7-9 and TRBJ2-1, with unresolved D. This CDR3 region has 15 residues. Germline CDR1 reads SEHNR; CDR2 reads FQNEAQ (reference sequence). The V and J ends lost 3 bases and 0 bases respectively, with 9 bases between them. For the CDR3, the DNA is TGTGCCAGCAGCTTTTCAGAACACTCCTACAATGAGCAGTTCTTC. It specifies CASSFSEHSYNEQFF.

This clone was counted once. The rearrangement links TRBV29-1 to TRBJ1-1; possible D gene TRBD1, 6 bases. The CDR3 length is 11 residues. Trimming pared 3 bases from V and 9 bases from J, leaving 11 bases between. The germline V gene encodes CDR1 SQVTM and CDR2 ANQGSEA. The CDR3: CSVDSGGQAFF. The DNA for the CDR3 is TGCAGCGTTGATTCGGGGGGGCAAGCTTTCTTT.

This clone was seen only once. V and J are TRBV18 and TRBJ2-1; 10 bases map to TRBD1. This CDR3 has 15 amino acids. Looked up from germline, CDR1 is KGHSH and CDR2 is LQKENI. V shed 0 bases, J shed 9 bases, and the junction held 5 bases outside the gene matches. This chain's CDR3 is CASSPPGQGNSEQFF. CDR3 DNA sequence: TGTGCCAGCTCACCACCGGGACAGGGGAACAGTGAGCAGTTCTTC.

The chain has TRBV7-2 and TRBJ1-1; TRBD1 matches 8 bases. J gave up 1 base and V 5 bases, and 3 bases lay outside the gene matches. Germline V gene data show CDR1 as SGHTA and CDR2 as FQGNSA. The CDR3 is 14 residues long. CDR3 nucleotide sequence: TGTGCCAGCAGCCCAGGGGGCAGGAACACTGAAGCTTTCTTT. It translates to CASSPGGRNTEAFF.

This clone occurred once. The chain combines TRBV19 with TRBJ2-3; D unresolved. The CDR3 sequence is 12 residues long. Germline V gene data show CDR1 as LNHDA and CDR2 as SQIVND (reference sequence). Trimming removed 2 bases at V and 5 bases at J, with 5 bases between. The CDR3 sequence is CASSITQDTQYF. The CDR3 bases are TGTGCCAGTAGTATAACTCAAGATACGCAGTATTTT.

This clone has a handful of counts. This rearrangement joins TRBV19 to TRBJ2-1, with D unresolved. Germline V gene lookup returns CDR1 LNHDA and CDR2 SQIVND (reference sequence). Trimming stripped 1 base from V and 0 bases from J, with 13 bases between. This CDR3 spans 17 amino acids. CDR3 DNA sequence: TGTGCCAGTAGTATAGGGGCCGGGCTGAGCTCCTACAATGAGCAGTTCTTC. Translating gives CASSIGAGLSSYNEQFF.

This clone was observed a few times. The chain is built from TRBV4-1 and TRBJ2-1; TRBD2 is a possible D gene (6 bases). The CDR3 covers 17 residues. Germline V gives CDR1 MGHRA, CDR2 YSYEKL. Trimming shortened V by 1 base and J by 7 bases, and 20 bases separated the two germline ends. DNA for the CDR3: TGCGCCAGCAGCCAAGCCACCCAGGGTCTCGGAGGGAATGAGCAGTTCTTC. Residues: CASSQATQGLGGNEQFF.

This clone has just one count. The genes are TRBV7-2 and TRBJ1-5, with D unclear. CDR1 is SGHTA and CDR2 is FQGNSA in the germline V gene. V was pared by 5 bases and J by 0 bases, with 14 bases between. The CDR3 runs to 16 residues. CDR3 bases: TGTGCCAGCAGCAAGAAGGGAGGGTATAGCAATCAGCCCCAGCATTTT. Translated: CASSKKGGYSNQPQHF. Complete variable domain (other parts from reference TRBV7-2 and TRBJ1-5): GAGVSQSPSNKVTEKGKDVELRCDPISGHTALYWYRQSLGQGLEFLIYFQGNSAPDKSGLPSDRFSAERTGGSVSTLTIQRTQQEDSAVYLCASSKKGGYSNQPQHFGDGTRLSIL.

This rearrangement joins TRBV11-3 to TRBJ1-1; tentative D call: TRBD1 (5 bases). CDR3 length: 18 residues. The V gene's germline CDR1 is SGHNT and CDR2 YENEEA. The V gene lost 1 base and the J gene lost 1 base, with 19 bases spanning the gap. CDR3 DNA: TGTGCCAGCAGCTTAGGCCGGGGCAGTGCGGCACAGAACACTGAAGCTTTCTTT. Translating it yields CASSLGRGSAAQNTEAFF.

This clone was recorded only once. The chain links TRBV7-9 to TRBJ1-5, with D perhaps TRBD1 (5 bases). This CDR3 has 17 amino acids. Germline CDR1 is SEHNR and CDR2 is FQNEAQ (reference sequence). V gave up 5 bases and J gave up 1 base, with 18 bases separating them. Here the CDR3 reads CASSPLKGRKSNQPQHF. The CDR3, as DNA: TGTGCCAGCAGCCCGCTTAAGGGACGGAAAAGCAATCAGCCCCAGCATTTT.

The chain carries TRBV6-5 and TRBJ2-7; 7 bases align to TRBD2. Germline CDR1 reads MNHEY; CDR2 reads SVGAGI. With 5 bases clipped from V and 5 bases from J, the junction kept 9 bases outside the gene matches. This CDR3 is built from 14 residues. This CDR3 reads CASSGAGVSDEQYF. DNA for the CDR3: TGTGCCAGCAGTGGGGCGGGGGTTAGCGACGAGCAGTACTTC.

The chain carries TRBV19 and TRBJ2-1, with a tentative D call TRBD2 (6 bases). Germline V lookup: CDR1 LNHDA, CDR2 SQIVND (reference sequence). V lost 6 bases, J lost 2 bases, and 17 bases lay in between. The CDR3 has 16 amino acids. For the CDR3, the DNA is TGTGCCAGTAGCCCCATAGGGCGGGGAACCTACAATGAGCAGTTCTTC. Its translation: CASSPIGRGTYNEQFF.

The chain has TRBV9 and TRBJ2-1; 11 bases agree with TRBD2. CDR3 length: 15 residues. J lost 4 bases, V lost 3 bases, and 3 bases had no gene match. Germline values: CDR1 SGDLS, CDR2 YYNGEE. The CDR3 coding sequence is TGTGCCAGCAGCGGTAGCGGGGGGGCATACAATGAGCAGTTCTTC. This translates into CASSGSGGAYNEQFF.

This clone was found a few times. The sample has other DNA sequences that encode this CDR3 too. The V call is TRBV29-1, the J call TRBJ1-2; D gene unclear. V was shortened by 7 bases and J by 4 bases, with 7 bases between the two germline ends. The CDR3 runs to 10 residues. Germline lookup yields CDR1 SQVTM and CDR2 ANQGSEA. DNA of the CDR3: TGCAGCGCATACCTCTATGGCTACACCTTC. The encoded protein is CSAYLYGYTF.

The genes are TRBV13 and TRBJ1-1; D is perhaps TRBD1 (5 bases). Germline V lookup: CDR1 PRHDT, CDR2 FYEKMQ (reference sequence). The V and J ends lost 10 bases and 3 bases respectively, with 12 bases between them. The CDR3 runs 12 residues. The CDR3 here is CANNQGYTEAFF. CDR3 sequence (DNA): TGTGCCAATAACCAGGGTTACACTGAAGCTTTCTTT.

Details on this clone: The identical CDR3 is also encoded by other nucleotide sequences in the sample. The chain recombines TRBV20-1 with TRBJ1-1; no definite D call. The CDR3 covers 11 residues. Trimming removed 3 bases at V and 2 bases at J, with 4 bases between. From germline, CDR1 is DFQATT and CDR2 SNEGSKA (reference sequence). In DNA, the CDR3 is TGCAGTGCTAGGGACAACACTGAAGCTTTCTTT. Its protein is CSARDNTEAFF.

Here the CDR3 reads CASTTMGADTQYF. In DNA form, the CDR3 reads TGTGCCAGTACCACCATGGGTGCAGATACGCAGTATTTT. This chain joins TRBV19 and TRBJ2-3; D unclear. V was clipped by 7 bases and J by 4 bases, with 12 bases between them. Per the germline V gene, CDR1 is LNHDA and CDR2 is SQIVND (reference sequence). The CDR3 covers 13 residues.

V usage is TRBV28 and J usage is TRBJ1-1, with D perhaps TRBD1 (5 bases). Germline V gives CDR1 MDHEN, CDR2 SYDVKM. The CDR3 loop spans 12 amino acids. V lost 7 bases to trimming and J lost 4 bases, with 10 bases between them. The CDR3 coding sequence is TGTGCCAGCACCTTAAGGGGCACTGAAGCTTTCTTT. It yields the protein CASTLRGTEAFF.

This sequence joins TRBV5-1 and TRBJ1-1; D is unclear. V shed 1 base and J shed 1 base, with 14 bases lying between them. CDR1 and CDR2 from the germline V gene are SGHRS and YFSETQ. The CDR3 loop spans 16 amino acids. CDR3 sequence (DNA): TGCGCCAGCAGCTTGAGCTGGCCCCCCCCGAACACTGAAGCTTTCTTT. Its protein is CASSLSWPPPNTEAFF.

J is TRBJ2-3 and V is TRBV6-1; TRBD2 might be the D (6 bases). Germline CDR1 is MNHNS and CDR2 is SASEGT. This CDR3 is built from 17 residues. V lost 2 bases, J lost 0 bases, and 15 bases lay in between. CDR3 residues: CASSEFRGISSTDTQYF. DNA of the CDR3: TGTGCCAGCAGTGAATTTCGGGGGATATCTAGCACAGATACGCAGTATTTT.

The genes are TRBV11-2 and TRBJ2-3; D is perhaps TRBD1 or TRBD2 (6 bases each). V gave up 3 bases and J gave up 5 bases, with 12 bases separating them. The germline V gene encodes CDR1 SGHAT and CDR2 FQNNGV. This CDR3 is built from 14 residues. This CDR3 is CASSFTGGRDTQYF. The CDR3 DNA is TGTGCCAGCAGCTTCACCGGGGGCAGAGATACGCAGTATTTT.

The rearrangement joins TRBV19 to TRBJ1-1; D remains ambiguous. V was clipped by 9 bases and J by 4 bases, with 18 bases between them. The germline V gene encodes CDR1 LNHDA and CDR2 SQIVND (reference sequence). The CDR3 covers 14 residues. CDR3 sequence (DNA): TGTGCCAGCAGCTTAGCGCTCTGGGGCACTGAAGCTTTCTTT. Translating it yields CASSLALWGTEAFF.

This clone was counted once. The chain employs TRBV27 and TRBJ2-2; D ambiguous. Germline loops: CDR1 MNHEY, CDR2 SMNVEV (reference sequence). V lost 4 bases to trimming and J lost 0 bases, with 9 bases between them. This CDR3 region has 15 residues. The CDR3 region is CASSSRFPNTGELFF. The CDR3 nucleotides read TGTGCCAGCAGTTCCCGGTTCCCGAACACCGGGGAGCTGTTTTTT.

The chain employs TRBV27 and TRBJ1-4; 10 positions agree with TRBD1. The CDR3 consists of 16 residues. Germline V gives CDR1 MNHEY, CDR2 SMNVEV (reference sequence). After removal of 2 bases from V and 10 bases from J, the junction contained 10 bases not matched to a gene. The CDR3 loop reads CASSLTRTGGLGKLFF. The CDR3 DNA reads as TGTGCCAGCAGTTTAACGAGGACAGGGGGGTTAGGAAAACTGTTTTTT.